This T cell receptor (beta chain) appears in the sequencing data of a study of CD8+CD57+ T cells in acquired aplastic anemia. On the study more broadly: Sorted cells (CD4+ and CD8+) yielded DNA amounts that averaged about 3.1 ug.

The CDR3 is 14 residues long. After removal of 2 bases from V and 5 bases from J, the junction contained 3 bases not matched to a gene. Germline V gives CDR1 GTSNPN, CDR2 SVGIG (reference sequence). Genomic DNA was employed as the template in profiling TCR beta VDJ and CDR3. TCRdb re-derived calls from the reads in MiXCR, one entry per CDR3 protein. The sample carries about 200,000 distinct CDR3 sequences, 55% to 65% recorded once. Study outcomes and limitations: Patients and controls were found to share twenty-nine CD8+ CDR3 sequences.

Comment on this clonotype: The antigen remains unidentified. The CDR3 does not end in the conserved phenylalanine or tryptophan, so this is likely a read error.

For sequencing, patients were chosen who had shown expansion of CD8+CD57+ cells by flow cytometry. Patients uniformly had severe acquired aplastic anemia. The sequence was obtained from a human donor with aplastic anemia. This rearrangement joins TRBV30 to TRBJ1-6; 7 bases fit TRBD1. The specimen sequenced was sorted CD4+, CD8+, or CD8+CD57+ T cells (not recorded which) from PBMCs. CDR3 amino acids: CAWSPGQDNSPLHS. The CDR3, as DNA: TGTGCCTGGAGTCCCGGACAGGATAATTCACCCCTCCACTCT.